This TCR beta chain came from a study of T cell responses to AZD1222 COVID-19 vaccine. Study results and caveats: Females made up more of the donors, who were largely white British, and clonal diversity may have come out too low.

Sequenced by immunoSEQ multiplex PCR; TCRdb stores in-frame clones only, minus some. The sample yields 160,000 or so clones, over 70% seen once. Trimming removed 6 bases from V and 4 bases from J, with 10 bases in between. Germline CDR1 is SNHLY and CDR2 is FYNNEI. CDR3 length equals 13 residues. With regard to this clone: As yet, its antigen is unknown.

This clonotype was obtained from an adult who received the AZD1222 COVID-19 vaccine. Sequencing used peripheral blood, obtained 28 days after the second AZD1222 dose. This sequence joins TRBV2 and TRBJ1-5; D possibly corresponds to TRBD1 (5 bases). CDR3 nucleotides: TGTGCCAGCAGCCGGGACTTAAATCAGCCCCAGCATTTT. Residues: CASSRDLNQPQHF.